A single sample gave rise to the 3 T cell receptor beta chains below, sequenced in a study of cytomegalovirus exposure and HLA in healthy donors. PCR amplification relied on 60 Vbeta primers (plus 13 Jbeta primers). Repertoires were generated with immunoSEQ multiplex PCR, while TCRdb's copy carries only in-frame clones and drops some. The sample consists of 150,000 to 200,000 clones, roughly 90% of them appearing once. The specimen sequenced was PBMCs. The source is a girl in the first two years of life in good health and CMV-seronegative.

This clone was counted between two and nine times. This chain joins TRBV18 and TRBJ1-5; D may be TRBD1 (5 bases). The germline V gene encodes CDR1 KGHSH and CDR2 LQKENI. V lost 4 bases to trimming and J lost 2 bases, with 12 bases between them. The CDR3 runs to 15 residues. Here the CDR3 reads CASSQYQGGNQPQHF. In nucleotides, the CDR3 is TGTGCCAGCTCACAATATCAGGGTGGCAATCAGCCCCAGCATTTT.

The rearrangement links TRBV4-1 to TRBJ2-1; no clear D gene. Germline lookup yields CDR1 MGHRA and CDR2 YSYEKL. The V and J ends lost 0 bases and 7 bases respectively, with 16 bases between them. This CDR3 comprises 16 residues. The CDR3 reads CASSQEAASFRNEQFF. CDR3 coding DNA: TGCGCCAGCAGCCAAGAGGCGGCCAGTTTTCGAAATGAGCAGTTCTTC.

The chain employs TRBV5-1 and TRBJ2-1, with TRBD2 identical over 9 bases. The CDR3 runs to 17 residues. The V segment lost 3 bases and the J segment 3 bases; nucleotides outside the gene matches: 10. CDR1 SGHRS and CDR2 YFSETQ come from the germline V gene. CDR3 nucleotides: TGCGCCAGCAGCTCTTCCCCTAGCGGGAAACACTACAATGAGCAGTTCTTC. It encodes CASSSSPSGKHYNEQFF.